This TCR beta chain was found in a study of blood T cells in healthy people across ages. The use of a sample-barcoded 5' primer and a J-beta primer mix characterized a second PCR of about 7 to 12 cycles. TCRdb called the 5' RACE reads again in MiXCR, with one record for every CDR3 protein. The repertoire holds about 500,000 distinct CDR3 sequences, 24% seen once, with approximately 8.7% in the top ten. Study-wide points: Naive CD4+ cells and diversity were both higher in long-lived donors than in aged donors. Measured against age, TCR beta diversity per million T cells decreased in a roughly linear manner.

This clonotype occurred a few times. The target antigen is unknown. These data also featured in a second study, about T cells of mothers and their children.

Sequencing input: blood. The TCR originated in a boy aged 5-17 years in good health.

The CDR3 DNA is TGTGCCAGCAGCCAAGAGGGCAGCGGGAGGGCCATCGGGGAGCTGTTTTTT. Its protein product is CASSQEGSGRAIGELFF. V and J are TRBV4-2 and TRBJ2-2, with 10 nucleotides matching TRBD2. CDR1 is LGHNA and CDR2 is YNFKEQ in the germline V gene. This CDR3 spans 17 amino acids. With V trimmed by 0 bases and J by 7 bases, 8 bases remained unmatched.